This TCR beta chain was observed in a study of cytomegalovirus exposure and HLA in healthy donors. Healthy donors of bone marrow made up the group. This PCR relied on a set of 60 Vbeta primers and 13 Jbeta primers. Profiling relied on immunoSEQ multiplex PCR, and the TCRdb table lists in-frame clones only, not all of them. The table lists about 140,000 clones, just under 85% of them singletons. This CDR3 is built from 15 residues. V gave up 5 bases and J gave up 5 bases; unmatched junction bases: 8. Germline V lookup: CDR1 LNHDA, CDR2 SQIVND (reference sequence). The sequence was obtained from a man aged 25 to 40 in good health and CMV-seropositive. The chain links TRBV19 to TRBJ2-7, with 11 bases matching TRBD1. The sequenced material came from PBMCs. The CDR3 spells CASSFPGQGEDEQYF. In DNA form, the CDR3 reads TGTGCCAGTAGTTTTCCGGGACAGGGGGAGGACGAGCAGTACTTC.